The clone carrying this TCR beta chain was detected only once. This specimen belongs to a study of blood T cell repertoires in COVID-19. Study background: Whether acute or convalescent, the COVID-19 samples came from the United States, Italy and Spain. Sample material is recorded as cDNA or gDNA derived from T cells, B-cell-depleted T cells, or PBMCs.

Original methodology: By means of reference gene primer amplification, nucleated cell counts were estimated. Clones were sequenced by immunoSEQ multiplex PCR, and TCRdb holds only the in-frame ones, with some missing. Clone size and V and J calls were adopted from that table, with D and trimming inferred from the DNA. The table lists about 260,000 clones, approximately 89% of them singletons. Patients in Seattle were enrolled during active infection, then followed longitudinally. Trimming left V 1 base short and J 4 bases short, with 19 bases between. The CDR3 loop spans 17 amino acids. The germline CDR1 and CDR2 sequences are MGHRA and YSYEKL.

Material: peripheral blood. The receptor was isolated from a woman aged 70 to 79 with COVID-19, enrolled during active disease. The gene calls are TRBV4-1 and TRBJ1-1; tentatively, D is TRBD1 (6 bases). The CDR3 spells CASSQAHYREGGTEAFF. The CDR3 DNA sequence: TGCGCCAGCAGCCAAGCGCATTACAGGGAAGGGGGCACTGAAGCTTTCTTT.